A selection of T cell receptor beta chains follows, all from one sample in a study of T cell responses to AZD1222 COVID-19 vaccine. TCRdb keeps only in-frame clones here, not all; method: immunoSEQ multiplex PCR. Among under 85,000 clones listed, 70% to 90% were seen once. The input for sequencing was peripheral blood, taken on day 0 of MenACWY control vaccination. These receptors all stem from an adult in good health. CDR3s include the opening cysteine and the closing phenylalanine or tryptophan. Fields, in order: clone size, V gene, J gene, D gene, CDR3 protein, CDR3 DNA. A D gene is named only where the DNA matches it firmly. Clone sizes are given selectively: once, few, many, or a class where the clone is expanded.

>.|TRBV4-1|TRBJ1-1|TRBD1
CASSPRDSRSTEAFF
TGCGCCAGCAGCCCTAGGGACAGTCGGAGCACTGAAGCTTTCTTT
>.|TRBV6-5|TRBJ2-1|.
CASRPRSSYNEQFF
TGTGCCAGCAGGCCCAGGTCCTCCTACAATGAGCAGTTCTTC
>.|TRBV5-6|TRBJ2-3|TRBD2
CASSKLAGEPDTQYF
TGTGCCAGCAGCAAACTAGCGGGAGAACCAGATACGCAGTATTTT
>.|TRBV29-1|TRBJ1-2|.
CSVAGWTVYGYTF
TGCAGCGTCGCAGGGTGGACAGTCTATGGCTACACCTTC
>.|TRBV10-3|TRBJ1-5|TRBD1
CAIRGTGGDQPQHF
TGTGCCATCAGGGGGACAGGAGGGGATCAGCCCCAGCATTTT
>.|TRBV4-1|TRBJ1-5|.
CASSQERRENQPQHF
TGCGCCAGCAGCCAAGAACGACGGGAGAATCAGCCCCAGCATTTT
>.|TRBV5-1|TRBJ2-7|.
CALPRGSPYEQYF
TGCGCCCTACCTAGGGGCAGCCCCTACGAGCAGTACTTC
>few|TRBV30|TRBJ1-6|.
CASQRTVENSPLHF
TGTGCCTCCCAGCGGACAGTCGAAAATTCACCCCTCCACTTT
>.|TRBV27|TRBJ2-3|TRBD2
CASSSAGPTDTQYF
TGTGCCAGCAGTTCAGCGGGGCCCACAGATACGCAGTATTTT
>once|TRBV6-2/TRBV6-3|TRBJ2-1|TRBD2
CASSYSGLAGGYISNEQFF
TGTGCCAGCAGTTACTCAGGACTAGCGGGGGGGTATATTAGCAATGAGCAGTTCTTC
>.|TRBV24-1|TRBJ1-5|.
CATRAAWGEPQPQHF
TGTGCCACCAGGGCCGCTTGGGGGGAACCTCAGCCCCAGCATTTT
>.|TRBV7-9|TRBJ2-1|.
CASSSMDLYNEQFF
TGTGCCAGCAGCTCCATGGACCTGTACAATGAGCAGTTCTTC
>many|TRBV12-5|TRBJ1-2|.
CASGLGLRDNYGYTF
TGTGCTAGTGGTTTGGGGCTCCGAGATAACTATGGCTACACCTTC
>.|TRBV7-2|TRBJ2-1|TRBD2
CASSLVSSGSNEQFF
TGTGCCAGCAGCTTAGTGTCTAGCGGCAGTAATGAGCAGTTCTTC
>.|TRBV5-1|TRBJ1-3|TRBD1
CASSFDRAGNTIYF
TGCGCCAGCAGCTTTGACAGGGCTGGAAACACCATATATTTT
>.|TRBV5-1|TRBJ1-2|TRBD1
CASSLGTGGVYGYTF
TGCGCCAGCAGCTTAGGGACAGGGGGCGTATATGGCTACACCTTC
>.|TRBV30|TRBJ1-2|.
CAWSGGGLPSNYGYTF
TGTGCCTGGAGTGGGGGGGGCCTTCCCTCTAACTATGGCTACACCTTC
>.|TRBV19|TRBJ2-7|.
CASSTTGSYEQYF
TGTGCCAGTAGTACTACAGGGTCCTACGAGCAGTACTTC
>.|TRBV6-5|TRBJ1-1|TRBD1
CASSQTGESHTEAFF
TGTGCCAGCAGCCAGACAGGGGAATCACACACTGAAGCTTTCTTT
>.|TRBV4-1|TRBJ1-4|TRBD1
CASSLDRGNEKLFF
TGCGCCAGCAGCCTTGACAGGGGTAATGAAAAACTGTTTTTT
>.|TRBV25-1|TRBJ1-2|.
CASSEPGAYGYTF
TGTGCCAGCAGTGAACCAGGAGCCTATGGCTACACCTTC
>.|TRBV18|TRBJ2-4|.
CASSPPDGNIQYF
TGTGCCAGCTCACCACCGGACGGAAACATTCAGTACTTC
>once|TRBV30|TRBJ1-4|.
CAWSSISANEKLFF
TGTGCCTGGTCGTCGATATCCGCTAATGAAAAACTGTTTTTT
>.|TRBV19|TRBJ1-2|TRBD1
CASRTGGAMDGYTF
TGTGCCAGTAGAACAGGGGGCGCGATGGATGGCTACACCTTC
>.|TRBV12-3/TRBV12-4|TRBJ2-1|.
CASSFGVNEQFF
TGTGCCAGCAGTTTTGGGGTGAATGAGCAGTTCTTC
>.|TRBV6-2/TRBV6-3|TRBJ1-1|.
CASSYLGTEAFF
TGTGCCAGCAGTTACTTAGGCACTGAAGCTTTCTTT
>.|TRBV5-6|TRBJ2-1|.
CASSNLGGSSYNEQFF
TGTGCCAGCAGCAACCTAGGGGGAAGCTCCTACAATGAGCAGTTCTTC
>.|TRBV7-3|TRBJ1-6|TRBD1
CASSLDRGSPLHF
TGTGCCAGCAGCCTTGACAGGGGTTCACCCCTCCACTTT
>.|TRBV20-1|TRBJ2-2|.
CSARGAGELFF
TGCAGTGCTAGAGGGGCCGGGGAGCTGTTTTTT
>few|TRBV18|TRBJ1-1|TRBD1
CASSPPTGGGYTEAFF
TGTGCCAGCTCACCGCCAACAGGGGGCGGGTACACTGAAGCTTTCTTT
>.|TRBV6-5|TRBJ2-7|.
CASRTAFSYEQYF
TGTGCCAGTAGGACAGCTTTCTCCTACGAGCAGTACTTC
>.|TRBV6-5|TRBJ1-3|.
CASMGSVPSGNTIYF
TGTGCCAGCATGGGCAGCGTCCCGTCTGGAAACACCATATATTTT
>.|TRBV12-3/TRBV12-4|TRBJ1-1|.
CASSDSYTEAFF
TGTGCCAGCAGTGACAGCTACACTGAAGCTTTCTTT
>few|TRBV5-1|TRBJ1-3|.
CASSLDSGSGNTIYF
TGCGCCAGCAGCTTGGATTCGGGGAGTGGAAACACCATATATTTT
>once|TRBV5-6|TRBJ1-5|.
CASSLNRNQPQHF
TGTGCCAGCAGCTTGAACAGAAACCAGCCCCAGCATTTT
>.|TRBV12-3/TRBV12-4|TRBJ2-5|.
CASSFGGWETQYF
TGTGCCAGCAGTTTTGGGGGCTGGGAGACCCAGTACTTC
>.|TRBV7-8|TRBJ2-7|TRBD2
CASSLVFASGGAYEQYF
TGTGCCAGCAGCTTGGTTTTCGCTAGCGGGGGGGCCTACGAGCAGTACTTC
>.|TRBV25-1|TRBJ1-2|.
CASSDRRHFGYTF
TGTGCCAGCAGTGACCGCAGGCATTTTGGCTACACCTTC
>once|TRBV10-3|TRBJ1-2|.
CAISESPGGFNYGYTF
TGTGCCATCAGTGAGTCACCCGGGGGGTTCAACTATGGCTACACCTTC
>.|TRBV5-1|TRBJ2-3|.
CASGGGVGHSDTQYF
TGCGCCAGCGGAGGGGGCGTGGGACACTCAGATACGCAGTATTTT
>.|TRBV27|TRBJ1-5|.
CASRRTVNQPQHF
TGTGCCAGCAGGCGAACAGTCAATCAGCCCCAGCATTTT
>.|TRBV11-2|TRBJ2-2|TRBD2
CASSLSGGITGELFF
TGTGCCAGCAGCTTAAGCGGGGGGATCACCGGGGAGCTGTTTTTT
>.|TRBV28|TRBJ1-6|.
CASEGFNSPLHF
TGTGCCAGCGAGGGCTTCAATTCACCCCTCCACTTT
>.|TRBV5-4|TRBJ1-2|TRBD1
CASSFDRGIYGYTF
TGTGCCAGCAGCTTCGACAGGGGTATATATGGCTACACCTTC
>.|TRBV5-1|TRBJ2-1|.
CASSLGDWQGGEQFF
TGCGCCAGCAGCTTAGGGGACTGGCAAGGGGGGGAGCAGTTCTTC
>.|TRBV7-2|TRBJ1-2|TRBD1
CASSLGHRGANYGYTF
TGTGCCAGCAGCTTAGGCCACAGGGGAGCTAACTATGGCTACACCTTC
>.|TRBV11-2|TRBJ1-1|.
CASRGGNTEAFF
TGTGCCAGCAGAGGGGGGAACACTGAAGCTTTCTTT
>.|TRBV3-1/TRBV3-2|TRBJ2-2|.
CASSPLGRAGELFF
TGTGCCAGCAGCCCCCTGGGCCGCGCCGGGGAGCTGTTTTTT
>.|TRBV10-3|TRBJ2-1|.
CAISLLPDTALNNEQFF
TGTGCCATCAGCCTACTACCGGACACGGCCCTTAACAATGAGCAGTTCTTC